The text below deals with one TCR beta chain. Its antigen is not known. The CDR3 loop spans 15 amino acids. V lost 3 bases to trimming and J lost 2 bases, with 13 bases between them. Per germline, CDR1 LNHDA and CDR2 SQIVND (reference sequence). The study ran its PCR with 60 Vbeta and 13 Jbeta primers. Sequencing was performed with immunoSEQ multiplex PCR; in TCRdb, only in-frame clones are kept and a portion is missing. Of approximately 140,000 clones listed, roughly 77% were seen once; the top ten hold about 3.1%. Though probably carrying unrecorded immune exposures, donors were nominally healthy at sampling. The sample comes from a study of cytomegalovirus exposure and HLA in healthy donors. Overall study results and limits: Previous analysis showed most TCR beta V segments were productive about 90% or about 30% of the time. A later analysis showed that HLA-associated TCR beta chains had undergone more clonal expansion than equally common others.

The V gene is TRBV19, the J gene TRBJ2-5; a weak D match, TRBD1 (6 bases). Sequenced material: PBMCs. The origin of this receptor is a female donor in good health and CMV-seronegative. CDR3 protein: CASSIGAGVQETQYF. The CDR3 region has the DNA TGTGCCAGTAGTATCGGGGCAGGGGTTCAAGAGACCCAGTACTTC.